Below are 29 T cell receptor beta chains sequenced from a single sample in a study of blood T cell repertoires in COVID-19. Only in-frame clones appear in the TCRdb table, and some are missing; sequencing was by immunoSEQ multiplex PCR. The sample consists of some 120,000 clones, 70% to 90% of them appearing once. Sequencing used peripheral blood. The receptor set was obtained from a man younger than 45 with acute or convalescent COVID-19.

The rearrangement joins TRBV4-3 to TRBJ1-5; D is possibly TRBD1 (6 bases). Germline lookup yields CDR1 LGHNA and CDR2 YSLEER. This CDR3 comprises 15 residues. V was trimmed by 0 bases and J by 5 bases, leaving 11 bases between them. The CDR3 protein is CASSQDRQVHQPQHF. The CDR3 nucleotides read TGCGCCAGCAGCCAAGATCGACAGGTCCATCAGCCCCAGCATTTT.

V usage is TRBV5-1 and J usage is TRBJ2-3; 7 bases map to TRBD2. This CDR3 contains 14 residues. V trimming: 4 bases; J trimming: 2 bases; junction bases outside the gene matches: 4. The germline CDR1 and CDR2 sequences are SGHRS and YFSETQ. The CDR3: CASSGRAPTDTQYF. CDR3 sequence (DNA): TGCGCCAGCAGCGGGAGGGCCCCCACAGATACGCAGTATTTT.

This chain's CDR3 is CASSMRINQPQHF. CDR3 DNA: TGTGCCAGTAGTATGCGGATTAATCAGCCCCAGCATTTT. This rearrangement joins TRBV19 to TRBJ1-5; D is unresolved. V gave up 3 bases and J gave up 4 bases, with 7 bases separating them. The CDR3 spans 13 residues. Germline values: CDR1 LNHDA, CDR2 SQIVND (reference sequence). Combining the CDR3 with reference TRBV19 and TRBJ1-5 gives the whole variable domain DGGITQSPKYLFRKEGQNVTLSCEQNLNHDAMYWYRQDPGQGLRLIYYSQIVNDFQKGDIAEGYSVSREKKESFPLTVTSAQKNPTAFYLCASSMRINQPQHFGDGTRLSIL.

About this clone itself: This sample also contains other DNA sequences that code for the same CDR3. V gene TRBV5-1 combines with J gene TRBJ1-1; 7 nucleotides line up with TRBD1. This CDR3 spans 13 amino acids. The V gene end was trimmed by 4 bases and the J gene end by 1 base; junction bases not matched to a gene: 1. In germline, CDR1 is SGHRS, CDR2 YFSETQ. The CDR3 here is CASSRDRNTEAFF. The CDR3 region has the DNA TGCGCCAGCAGCCGGGACAGGAACACTGAAGCTTTCTTT.

This chain links TRBV29-1 with TRBJ2-5; the D gene is possibly TRBD2 (7 bases). The CDR3 covers 13 residues. Looked up from germline, CDR1 is SQVTM and CDR2 is ANQGSEA. V was pared by 6 bases and J by 5 bases, with 16 bases between. The CDR3 region has the DNA TGCAGCGTGAGGGGGAGGGCCCGGGAGACCCAGTACTTC. Encoded protein: CSVRGRARETQYF.

This clone was picked up a small number of times. The genes are TRBV3-1 (or the pseudogene TRBV3-2) and TRBJ1-2, with TRBD1 matching 7 bases. This CDR3 is built from 15 residues. V lost 8 bases, J lost 4 bases, and 13 bases stayed unmatched. CDR1 and CDR2 (germline): LGHDT, YNNKEL (reference sequence). CDR3 residues: CASRPREGGSYGYTF. The CDR3 DNA is TGTGCCAGCCGCCCCAGAGAAGGGGGCAGCTATGGCTACACCTTC.

The V call is TRBV10-2, the J call TRBJ2-2; D gene unclear. Germline loops: CDR1 WSHSY, CDR2 SAAADI. This CDR3 is 13 amino acids long. V lost 4 bases and J 6 bases, leaving 9 bases between the germline ends. This CDR3 is CASSVQVAGELFF. The DNA of the CDR3 is TGCGCCAGCAGTGTGCAGGTTGCCGGGGAGCTGTTTTTT.

The V call is TRBV5-6, the J call TRBJ1-2; D is perhaps TRBD1 (6 bases). Germline CDR1 SGHDT, CDR2 YYEEEE. The CDR3 has 15 amino acids. V was clipped by 0 bases and J by 4 bases, with 13 bases between them. In DNA form, the CDR3 reads TGTGCCAGCAGCTTGGGGGACACCTTAGGCTATGGCTACACCTTC. It yields the protein CASSLGDTLGYGYTF.

This clone came up once. J is TRBJ2-7 and V is TRBV7-9, with 8 bases matching TRBD2. Germline loops: CDR1 SEHNR, CDR2 FQNEAQ (reference sequence). This CDR3 contains 15 residues. V was pared by 5 bases and J by 6 bases, with 12 bases of the junction left unmatched. CDR3 sequence reads: CASSLDGTSGSEQYF. The CDR3 DNA follows: TGTGCCAGCAGCCTCGACGGGACTAGTGGATCCGAGCAGTACTTC.

This chain connects TRBV27 to TRBJ2-1; TRBD2 aligns across 12 bases. The CDR3 has 15 amino acids. V gave up 6 bases and J gave up 4 bases; unmatched junction bases: 4. CDR1 is MNHEY and CDR2 is SMNVEV in the germline V gene (reference sequence). CDR3 protein: CASRQLAGGYNEQFF. DNA for the CDR3: TGTGCCAGCAGACAACTAGCGGGGGGATACAATGAGCAGTTCTTC.

The chain uses TRBV27 and TRBJ1-5; D ambiguous. V was shortened by 2 bases and J by 4 bases, with 6 bases between the two germline ends. There are 13 residues in the CDR3. Germline lookup yields CDR1 MNHEY and CDR2 SMNVEV (reference sequence). The CDR3 region is CASSLVRNQPQHF. The CDR3, as DNA: TGTGCCAGCAGTTTAGTCAGGAATCAGCCCCAGCATTTT.

This rearrangement joins TRBV3-1 (or the pseudogene TRBV3-2) to TRBJ1-2, with 8 bases aligning to TRBD1. V was clipped by 0 bases and J by 8 bases; unmatched bases: 8. Germline CDR1 is LGHDT and CDR2 is YNNKEL (reference sequence). CDR3 length: 15 amino acids. The CDR3 nucleotides are TGTGCCAGCAGCCAAGATGGCCAGGGGGCAAGGGGCTACACCTTC. Amino acid sequence: CASSQDGQGARGYTF.

This clone appeared once. This sequence joins TRBV10-2 and TRBJ2-5; D remains ambiguous. Germline lookup yields CDR1 WSHSY and CDR2 SAAADI. Trimming took 2 bases from V and 5 from J, leaving 6 bases between them. The CDR3 length is 12 residues. CDR3 protein: CASSEPQETQYF. The CDR3 DNA reads TGCGCCAGCAGTGAGCCCCAGGAGACCCAGTACTTC.

The chain combines TRBV18 with TRBJ2-6, with D possibly being TRBD1 (5 bases). The CDR3 sequence is 16 residues long. V was shortened by 5 bases and J by 2 bases, with 13 bases between the two germline ends. Looked up from germline, CDR1 is KGHSH and CDR2 is LQKENI. For the CDR3, the DNA is TGTGCCAGCTCATCGCAGACAGCTACTGGGGCCAACGTCCTGACTTTC. Its translation is CASSSQTATGANVLTF. Looking up the rest from reference TRBV18 and TRBJ2-6 gives the full variable domain: NAGVMQNPRHLVRRRGQEARLRCSPMKGHSHVYWYRQLPEEGLKFMVYLQKENIIDESGMPKERFSAEFPKEGPSILRIQQVVRGDSAAYFCASSSQTATGANVLTFGAGSRLTVL.

The V and J genes are TRBV7-2 and TRBJ1-1; weak D call: TRBD1 (5 bases). Trimming took 5 bases from V and 14 from J, leaving 24 bases between them. Germline V gene data show CDR1 as SGHTA and CDR2 as FQGNSA. This CDR3 comprises 14 residues. CDR3 region: CASSPQGARQGFFF. DNA for the CDR3: TGTGCCAGCAGCCCACAAGGGGCAAGGCAGGGTTTCTTCTTT.

This chain connects TRBV29-1 to TRBJ1-1; D gene ambiguous. The V gene lost 4 bases and the J gene lost 4 bases, with 19 bases spanning the gap. Germline loops: CDR1 SQVTM, CDR2 ANQGSEA. The CDR3 length is 15 residues. The DNA for the CDR3 is TGCAGCGTTGTTAGCCTTGCAGAGTTCGGCACTGAAGCTTTCTTT. Its protein is CSVVSLAEFGTEAFF.

The genes are TRBV18 and TRBJ2-1, with TRBD1 identical over 11 bases. Germline V gene lookup returns CDR1 KGHSH and CDR2 LQKENI. The CDR3 has 15 residues. The junction had 3 bases not matched to a gene; V was cut back by 4 bases and J by 4 bases. In nucleotides, the CDR3 is TGTGCCAGCTCACGGGACAGGGGGGAATACAATGAGCAGTTCTTC. Amino acids: CASSRDRGEYNEQFF.

The V call is TRBV11-2, the J call TRBJ2-2, with a possible D match to TRBD2 (6 bases). The CDR3 sequence is 17 residues long. The germline gives CDR1 SGHAT, CDR2 FQNNGV. Trimming cost V 5 bases and J 0 bases, with 16 bases left between them. This chain's CDR3 is CASSPTLGGSNTGELFF. DNA of the CDR3: TGTGCCAGCAGCCCGACCTTGGGGGGATCGAACACCGGGGAGCTGTTTTTT.

The gene calls are TRBV7-8 and TRBJ1-2, with 9 bases matching TRBD1. Per germline, CDR1 SGHVS and CDR2 FQNEAQ. The length of the CDR3 is 14 residues. Trimming removed 5 bases from V and 7 bases from J; junction bases left unmatched: 8. The CDR3 DNA reads as TGTGCCAGCAGCGATCCGGGACAGGGATTTGGCTACACCTTC. Translating it yields CASSDPGQGFGYTF.

The V and J genes are TRBV12-3 or TRBV12-4 and TRBJ2-5, with TRBD1 matching over 9 bases. V trimming: 4 bases; J trimming: 7 bases; junction bases outside the gene matches: 4. This CDR3 is 13 amino acids long. CDR3 protein: CASSSGQGATQYF. The CDR3 bases are TGTGCCAGCAGTTCGGGACAGGGTGCGACCCAGTACTTC.

This chain joins TRBV4-2 and TRBJ1-5; 8 bases map to TRBD1. Germline CDR1 is LGHNA and CDR2 is YNFKEQ. The CDR3 sequence is 15 residues long. J gave up 0 bases and V 4 bases, and 2 bases lay outside the gene matches. CDR3 nucleotides: TGTGCCAGCAGCCCACAGGGGGATAGCAATCAGCCCCAGCATTTT. It yields the protein CASSPQGDSNQPQHF.

This clone occurred a few times. The V gene is TRBV9, the J gene TRBJ1-5; D remains ambiguous. V was shortened by 3 bases and J by 4 bases, with 20 bases between the two germline ends. This CDR3 has 17 residues. Germline-derived CDR1 and CDR2 are SGDLS and YYNGEE. CDR3 coding DNA: TGTGCCAGCAGCGCCCAGTATCGCGCGGTTGGGAATCAGCCCCAGCATTTT. It specifies CASSAQYRAVGNQPQHF.

The chain couples TRBV9 to TRBJ1-2; 10 nucleotides match TRBD1. The CDR3 contains 13 residues. V dropped 3 bases and J dropped 7; count of bases not matched to a gene: 3. CDR1 is SGDLS and CDR2 is YYNGEE in the germline V gene. CDR3 DNA: TGTGCCAGCAGCGCCCGGGACAGGGGTGGCTACACCTTC. Its protein product is CASSARDRGGYTF.

This clone turned up a few times. V gene TRBV30 combines with J gene TRBJ1-2, with a weak D call TRBD1 (6 bases). This CDR3 has 14 amino acids. Looked up from germline, CDR1 is GTSNPN and CDR2 is SVGIG (reference sequence). V dropped 5 bases and J dropped 4 bases, with 17 bases sitting between them. Written as DNA, the CDR3 is TGTGCCTGGCACTCCCGACAGGCCAGCTATGGCTACACCTTC. Amino acid sequence: CAWHSRQASYGYTF. Looking up the rest from reference TRBV30 and TRBJ1-2 gives the full variable domain: SQTIHQWPATLVQPVGSPLSLECTVEGTSNPNLYWYRQAAGRGLQLLFYSVGIGQISSEVPQNLSASRPQDRQFILSSKKLLLSDSGFYLCAWHSRQASYGYTFGSGTRLTVV.

The chain employs TRBV27 and TRBJ2-1, with a tentative D call TRBD2 (5 bases). CDR3 size: 13 residues. V shed 5 bases and J shed 6 bases, with 11 bases lying between them. Germline assignment: CDR1 MNHEY and CDR2 SMNVEV (reference sequence). The DNA for the CDR3 is TGTGCCAGCAGTCTCGTTCGGGGCAATGAGCAGTTCTTC. Encoded protein: CASSLVRGNEQFF.

V is TRBV19 and J is TRBJ1-6; 12 bases fit TRBD1. The CDR3 runs to 14 residues. V gave up 9 bases and J gave up 9 bases; unmatched junction bases: 6. The germline V gene has CDR1 LNHDA and CDR2 SQIVND (reference sequence). Here the CDR3 reads CASLRDRGLSPLHF. Written as DNA, the CDR3 is TGTGCCAGCCTCCGGGACAGGGGGCTTTCACCCCTCCACTTT.

V usage is TRBV29-1 and J usage is TRBJ2-5; the match to TRBD1 covers 11 bases. Per the germline V gene, CDR1 is SQVTM and CDR2 is ANQGSEA. Unmatched junction bases numbered 9, after V lost 4 bases and J lost 5 bases. This CDR3 has 15 amino acids. In DNA, the CDR3 is TGCAGCGTTGCCCTTGGACAGGGGGCACAGGAGACCCAGTACTTC. It translates to CSVALGQGAQETQYF. Full variable domain (remainder filled in from reference TRBV29-1 and TRBJ2-5): SAVISQKPSRDICQRGTSLTIQCQVDSQVTMMFWYRQQPGQSLTLIATANQGSEATYESGFVIDKFPISRPNLTFSTLTVSNMSPEDSSIYLCSVALGQGAQETQYFGPGTRLLVL.

The chain couples TRBV19 to TRBJ1-5, with TRBD1 as a possible D gene (6 bases). This CDR3 spans 16 amino acids. The V end was cut by 3 bases, the J end by 4 bases, with 16 bases between. Germline lookup yields CDR1 LNHDA and CDR2 SQIVND (reference sequence). As DNA, the CDR3 is TGTGCCAGTAGTATTGATGTACAGGGAGCTAATCAGCCCCAGCATTTT. The encoded protein is CASSIDVQGANQPQHF. The full variable domain, completed using reference TRBV19 and TRBJ1-5, is DGGITQSPKYLFRKEGQNVTLSCEQNLNHDAMYWYRQDPGQGLRLIYYSQIVNDFQKGDIAEGYSVSREKKESFPLTVTSAQKNPTAFYLCASSIDVQGANQPQHFGDGTRLSIL.

The CDR3 here is CASSEPGVGGYTF. The CDR3 region has the DNA TGTGCCAGCAGTGAGCCGGGGGTAGGCGGCTACACCTTC. This chain connects TRBV6-1 to TRBJ1-2, with D maybe TRBD1 (5 bases). The CDR3 spans 13 residues. Germline V lookup: CDR1 MNHNS, CDR2 SASEGT. V lost 3 bases and J lost 8, with 13 bases in between.